What follows is one TCR beta chain and its context. CDR1 SGHVS and CDR2 FQNEAQ come from the germline V gene. This CDR3 is 14 amino acids long. V lost 5 bases and J lost 2, with 11 bases in between. This entry comes from a study of blood T cells in healthy people across ages. Sample-barcoded 5' priming and a J-beta primer mix drove a second PCR of about 6 to 12 cycles. MiXCR was run by TCRdb on the 5' RACE reads, yielding one entry per CDR3 protein. This sample carries roughly 700,000 distinct CDR3 sequences, about 32% of them seen once, and the ten largest clones take 15%. Sequenced material: blood. This chain joins TRBV7-8 and TRBJ2-3; D is perhaps TRBD1 (6 bases). This receptor was taken from a woman older than 75 in good health. In DNA form, the CDR3 reads TGTGCCAGCAGCGCAGGGGAACCCACAGATACGCAGTATTTT. The encoded protein is CASSAGEPTDTQYF.